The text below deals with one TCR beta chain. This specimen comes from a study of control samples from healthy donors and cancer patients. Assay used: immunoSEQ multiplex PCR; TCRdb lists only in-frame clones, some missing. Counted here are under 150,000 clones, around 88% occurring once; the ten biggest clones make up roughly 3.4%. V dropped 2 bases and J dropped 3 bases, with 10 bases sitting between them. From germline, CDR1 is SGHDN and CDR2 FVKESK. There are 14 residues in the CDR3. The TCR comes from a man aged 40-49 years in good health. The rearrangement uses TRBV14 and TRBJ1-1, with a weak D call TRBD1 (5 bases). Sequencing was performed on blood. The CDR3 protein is CASSQQGGHTEAFF. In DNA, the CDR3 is TGTGCCAGCAGCCAACAGGGTGGGCACACTGAAGCTTTCTTT. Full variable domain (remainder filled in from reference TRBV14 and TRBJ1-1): EAGVTQFPSHSVIEKGQTVTLRCDPISGHDNLYWYRRVMGKEIKFLLHFVKESKQDESGMPNNRFLAERTGGTYSTLKVQPAELEDSGVYFCASSQQGGHTEAFFGQGTRLTVV.